This T cell receptor beta chain stems from a study of blood T cell repertoires in COVID-19 (TCRdb year 2020). Looking at the study overall: Collaborator samples came from the United States, Italy and Spain and covered acute and convalescent phases of COVID-19. The material from the prospective study consisted of cDNA or gDNA derived from T cells, B-cell-depleted T cells, or PBMCs. The dataset comprised deeply sampled blood TCRbeta repertoires from subjects exposed to, actively infected with, or recovered from COVID-19. The repertoires were made available in a free public database intended to serve as a resource for research on the immune response to SARS-CoV-2. Samples came from the ongoing ImmuneRACE study (first 160 participants) plus 1,254 subjects from 6 global collaborators. Nearly every sample came with metadata listing a de-identified subject ID, COVID-19 status, age in years and sex. Where HLA class I and class II types were available, the types were taken from metadata supplied by the sample provider, not from assay-based typing. What the research found in general, with its limitations: The quantity of clinical and demographic metadata differed by source and by participant and was supplied without curation.

The collaborating institutions used their own protocols to collect whole blood in K2EDTA tubes. Collaborator samples were shipped for TCRbeta analysis as frozen whole blood, isolated PBMCs, or DNA extracted from either sample type. The immunoSEQ Assay, a bias-controlled multiplex PCR, was used to amplify TCRbeta CDR3 regions from genomic DNA. The study's own analysis went as follows. Nucleated cell counts per sample were estimated from amplification of reference gene primers within the assay. To quantify the absolute abundance of each unique TCRbeta CDR3 rearrangement, sequence reads were collapsed and filtered. For each sample, productive Simpson clonality was calculated by taking the square root of Simpson's diversity index across productive rearrangements. As stored in TCRdb, this immuneACCESS dataset retains in-frame rearrangements with V and J assigned. A fraction of the clones does not appear; measured against another copy, unresolved V genes explain less than half of the discrepancy, and the remainder lacks a known reason. The V and J calls and clone size were taken over from that table, and D and trimming were inferred from the DNA. The sample records over 100,000 clones, 75% to 90% of which are singletons. Roughly 6.5% of the sample belongs to the ten largest clones.

Concerning this clone: Its antigen has not been determined. No quality values exist for individual bases; no much larger clone is one base distant.

From the cysteine through the phenylalanine, the CDR3 covers 15 amino acids. Here the CDR3 DNA is all that survives: 45 bases in frame from base 1. Via the germline V gene (reference sequence), CDR1 is SEHNR and CDR2 FQNEAQ. The origin of this receptor is a woman in her 50s with acute or convalescent COVID-19. The rearrangement joined TRBV7-9 to TRBJ1-4; the D region possibly corresponds to TRBD1 (6 bases align). Sequencing was performed on peripheral blood. The CDR3 region has the sequence CATTGAYSTNEKLFF. The nucleotide sequence reads as follows: TGTGCGACCACGGGGGCATATTCAACTAATGAAAAACTGTTTTTT. Here the CDR3 is joined to the reference TRBV7-9 and TRBJ1-4 genes, and the full variable domain is: DTGVSQNPRHKITKRGQNVTFRCDPISEHNRLYWYRQTLGQGPEFLTYFQNEAQLEKSRLLSDRFSAERPKGSFSTLEIQRTEQGDSAMYLCATTGAYSTNEKLFFGSGTQLSVL.